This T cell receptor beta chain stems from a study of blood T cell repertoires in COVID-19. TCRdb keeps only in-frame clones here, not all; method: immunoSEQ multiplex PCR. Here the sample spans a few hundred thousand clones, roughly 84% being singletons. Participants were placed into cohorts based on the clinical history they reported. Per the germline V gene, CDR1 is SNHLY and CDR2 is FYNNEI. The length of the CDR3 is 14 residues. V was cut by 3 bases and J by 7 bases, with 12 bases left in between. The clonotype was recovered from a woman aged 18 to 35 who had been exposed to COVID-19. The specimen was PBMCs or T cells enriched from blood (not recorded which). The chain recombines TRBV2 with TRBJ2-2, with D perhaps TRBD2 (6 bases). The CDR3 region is CASSDPGTGGELFF. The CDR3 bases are TGTGCCAGCAGTGATCCCGGGACTGGCGGGGAGCTGTTTTTT.